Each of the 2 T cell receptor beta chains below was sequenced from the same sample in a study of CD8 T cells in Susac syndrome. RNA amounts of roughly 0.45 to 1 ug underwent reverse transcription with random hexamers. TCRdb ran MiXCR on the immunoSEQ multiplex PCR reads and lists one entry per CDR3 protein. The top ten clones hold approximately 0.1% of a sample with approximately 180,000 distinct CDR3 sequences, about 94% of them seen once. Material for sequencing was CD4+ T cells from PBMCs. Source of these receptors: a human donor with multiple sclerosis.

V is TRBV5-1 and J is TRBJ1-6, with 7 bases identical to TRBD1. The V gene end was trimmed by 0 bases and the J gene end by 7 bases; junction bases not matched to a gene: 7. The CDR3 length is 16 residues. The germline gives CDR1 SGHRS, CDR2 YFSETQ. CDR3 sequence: CASSLGDSSLNSPLHF. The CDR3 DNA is TGCGCCAGCAGCTTGGGGGACAGCTCGTTAAATTCACCCCTCCACTTT. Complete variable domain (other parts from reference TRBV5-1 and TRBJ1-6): KAGVTQTPRYLIKTRGQQVTLSCSPISGHRSVSWYQQTPGQGLQFLFEYFSETQRNKGNFPGRFSGRQFSNSRSEMNVSTLELGDSALYLCASSLGDSSLNSPLHFGNGTRLTVT.

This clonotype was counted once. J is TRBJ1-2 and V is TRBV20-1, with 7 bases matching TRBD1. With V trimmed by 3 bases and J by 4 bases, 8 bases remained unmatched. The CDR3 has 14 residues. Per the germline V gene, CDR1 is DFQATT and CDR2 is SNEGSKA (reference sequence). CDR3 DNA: TGCAGTGCTAGTAGACAGGGTATGGTCTATGGCTACACCTTC. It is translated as CSASRQGMVYGYTF.